Following are 8 T cell receptor beta chains from one sample sequenced in a study of blood T cell repertoires in COVID-19. Only in-frame clones appear in the TCRdb table, and some are missing; sequencing was by immunoSEQ multiplex PCR. This sample has roughly 140,000 clones, with around four fifths found just once. Specimen: peripheral blood. These receptor sequences come from a woman aged 40 to 50 with active or convalescent COVID-19.

The chain recombines TRBV4-3 with TRBJ2-5; 7 bases align to TRBD2. Germline V lookup: CDR1 LGHNA, CDR2 YSLEER. J lost 2 bases, V lost 3 bases, and 9 bases had no gene match. The CDR3 has 16 residues. The CDR3 coding sequence is TGCGCCAGCAGCCAGGGGACGTGGCGGGAGCAAGAGACCCAGTACTTC. This gives the protein CASSQGTWREQETQYF.

CDR3 in DNA: TGTGCCAGCAGCCTCGGGACAGGGGGAGGGTACGAGCAGTACTTC. Its translation is CASSLGTGGGYEQYF. V usage is TRBV7-2 and J usage is TRBJ2-7, with TRBD1 identical over 11 bases. The germline V gene encodes CDR1 SGHTA and CDR2 FQGNSA. J lost 4 bases, V lost 5 bases, and 7 bases had no gene match. This CDR3 comprises 15 residues.

This chain links TRBV7-9 with TRBJ2-2; TRBD2 aligns across 8 bases. The CDR3 runs 15 residues. Germline CDR1 SEHNR, CDR2 FQNEAQ (reference sequence). V lost 6 bases and J lost 1; bases outside the gene matches: 4. The CDR3 spells CASRAGGRNTGELFF. The CDR3 nucleotides read TGTGCCAGCAGGGCGGGAGGTCGGAACACCGGGGAGCTGTTTTTT.

This chain uses TRBV5-6 with TRBJ2-5, with D perhaps matching TRBD1 (6 bases). The length of the CDR3 is 14 residues. Germline values: CDR1 SGHDT, CDR2 YYEEEE. The V gene lost 3 bases and the J gene lost 5 bases, with 14 bases spanning the gap. This CDR3 is CASSSQSQGETQYF. As DNA, the CDR3 is TGTGCCAGCAGCTCCCAGTCGCAGGGGGAGACCCAGTACTTC.

V is TRBV6-5 and J is TRBJ2-7; D uncertain. Germline values: CDR1 MNHEY, CDR2 SVGAGI. The CDR3 spans 13 residues. V lost 6 bases and J 3 bases, leaving 12 bases between the germline ends. The DNA of the CDR3 is TGTGCCAGCAGCTCACTCCAACGCTACGAGCAGTACTTC. Translating gives CASSSLQRYEQYF.

The rearrangement uses TRBV12-3 or TRBV12-4 and TRBJ1-2; no definite D call. V gave up 6 bases and J gave up 4 bases, with 9 bases separating them. The CDR3 is made up of 12 amino acids. CDR3 sequence (DNA): TGTGCCAGCAGCCAGGTCTCCTATGGCTACACCTTC. Protein sequence: CASSQVSYGYTF.

The chain recombines TRBV7-2 with TRBJ1-5; 12 bases are shared with TRBD1. Germline values: CDR1 SGHTA, CDR2 FQGNSA. J gave up 7 bases and V 5 bases, and 15 bases lay outside the gene matches. There are 18 residues in the CDR3. The CDR3 DNA is TGTGCCAGCAGCGCCCGTTCCCGGGACAGGGGGCTTGGCCAGCCCCAGCATTTT. It is translated as CASSARSRDRGLGQPQHF. The full variable domain, rest sourced from reference TRBV7-2 and TRBJ1-5, is GAGVSQSPSNKVTEKGKDVELRCDPISGHTALYWYRQSLGQGLEFLIYFQGNSAPDKSGLPSDRFSAERTGGSVSTLTIQRTQQEDSAVYLCASSARSRDRGLGQPQHFGDGTRLSIL.

The rearrangement uses TRBV28 and TRBJ2-3; 13 nucleotides align to TRBD2. Per germline, CDR1 MDHEN and CDR2 SYDVKM. There are 17 residues in the CDR3. The junction had 9 bases not matched to a gene; V was cut back by 3 bases and J by 6 bases. In nucleotides, the CDR3 is TGTGCCAGCAGTTTTACCTCCGGACTAGCGGGAGCGGATACGCAGTATTTT. It codes for CASSFTSGLAGADTQYF. Together with reference TRBV28 and TRBJ2-3, the CDR3 gives the full variable domain: DVKVTQSSRYLVKRTGEKVFLECVQDMDHENMFWYRQDPGLGLRLIYFSYDVKMKEKGDIPEGYSVSREKKERFSLILESASTNQTSMYLCASSFTSGLAGADTQYFGPGTRLTVL.